This is a list of T cell receptor beta chains from one sample in a study of blood T cell repertoires in COVID-19. The repertoire was sequenced with immunoSEQ multiplex PCR; TCRdb's copy has only in-frame clones and lacks some. The sample shows about 210,000 clones, roughly four fifths of them seen only once. Sequenced input: peripheral blood. These receptors came from a woman in her forties or fifties with active or convalescent COVID-19. The CDR3 runs from the conserved cysteine through the conserved F or W. D genes are given only for firm matches.

v_gene	j_gene	d_gene	CDR3aa	CDR3nt
TRBV11-2	TRBJ2-3	TRBD1	CASSGQGGPTDTQYF	TGTGCCAGCAGCGGACAGGGGGGTCCCACAGATACGCAGTATTTT
TRBV11-2	TRBJ2-1	TRBD2	CASSLVGEGYNEQFF	TGTGCCAGCAGCTTAGTGGGGGAGGGCTACAATGAGCAGTTCTTC
TRBV5-5	TRBJ2-7	NA	CASSPGEPYEQYF	TGTGCCAGCAGCCCAGGGGAACCCTACGAGCAGTACTTC
TRBV5-4	TRBJ2-7	NA	CASSLGAQGPSSYEQYF	TGTGCCAGCAGCTTGGGGGCACAGGGCCCGAGCTCCTACGAGCAGTACTTC
TRBV11-2	TRBJ2-7	TRBD1	CASRGWTGEYF	TGTGCCAGCAGAGGTTGGACAGGGGAGTACTTC
TRBV7-3	TRBJ2-3	TRBD2	CASSPLAVSTDTQYF	TGTGCCAGCAGCCCCCTAGCGGTTAGCACAGATACGCAGTATTTT
TRBV27	TRBJ2-6	NA	CASKPAGANVLTF	TGTGCCAGCAAACCGGCTGGGGCCAACGTCCTGACTTTC
TRBV24-1	TRBJ2-2	NA	CATSDLKAGLNTGELFF	TGTGCCACCAGTGATTTAAAGGCAGGGCTTAACACCGGGGAGCTGTTTTTT
TRBV7-7	TRBJ2-5	NA	CASSFSGEETQYF	TGTGCCAGCAGCTTCTCCGGGGAAGAGACCCAGTACTTC
TRBV5-4	TRBJ2-7	TRBD1	CASSATPGQGGSYEQYF	TGTGCCAGCAGCGCGACGCCGGGACAGGGGGGCTCCTACGAGCAGTACTTC
TRBV19	TRBJ1-4	TRBD1	CASGDRGPEKLFF	TGTGCCAGTGGGGACAGGGGGCCTGAAAAACTGTTTTTT
TRBV12-5	TRBJ1-2	NA	CASGDRFYGYTF	TGTGCTAGTGGTGACAGGTTCTATGGCTACACCTTC
TRBV6-1	TRBJ1-4	NA	CASIEPNNEKLFF	TGTGCCAGCATTGAACCCAATAATGAAAAACTGTTTTTT